A single sample gave rise to the 11 T cell receptor beta chains below, sequenced in a study of T cell changes during pregnancy in multiple sclerosis. Sequencing was performed with immunoSEQ multiplex PCR; in TCRdb, only in-frame clones are kept and a portion is missing. In the table there are about 57,000 clones, less than 95% of which are singletons. Sequencing used peripheral blood, obtained after pregnancy. The receptors were gathered from a female donor in good health, enrolled as a control in a pregnancy study.

This chain connects TRBV7-6 to TRBJ2-1; 7 bases map to TRBD2. Trimming took 1 base from V and 10 from J; bases not matched to a gene: 7. The CDR3 covers 14 residues. Germline V gene data show CDR1 as SGHVS and CDR2 as FNYEAQ. The CDR3 nucleotides read TGTGCCAGCAGCTTAGTTTTGCTCGGGGGGGAGCAGTTCTTC. Its translation is CASSLVLLGGEQFF.

The chain is built from TRBV7-8 and TRBJ2-5; 8 nucleotides agree with TRBD1. The tail of the sequence fits TRBJ2-7 better, so the J call may be wrong. This CDR3 is 14 amino acids long. CDR1 is SGHVS, CDR2 FQNEAQ, per germline. This CDR3 reads CASSKGQVNYEQYF. In DNA, the CDR3 is TGTGCCAGCAGCAAGGGACAGGTAAACTACGAGCAGTACTTC.

This clone was seen a few times. The chain has TRBV10-2 and TRBJ1-1; D gene uncertain. The germline CDR1 and CDR2 sequences are WSHSY and SAAADI. The CDR3 is 12 amino acids. Trimming took 4 bases from V and 1 from J, leaving 4 bases between them. The chain's CDR3 is CASSVRNTEAFF. Written as DNA, the CDR3 is TGCGCCAGCAGTGTTCGGAACACTGAAGCTTTCTTT.

V and J are TRBV28 and TRBJ1-3, with 10 bases aligning to TRBD1. The germline gives CDR1 MDHEN, CDR2 SYDVKM. The CDR3 extends over 16 amino acids. With V trimmed by 7 bases and J by 4 bases, 10 bases remained unmatched. In DNA form, the CDR3 reads TGTGCCAGCACCTCTTGGGGGACAGGGGCCGGAAACACCATATATTTT. Its protein is CASTSWGTGAGNTIYF. Combining the CDR3 with reference TRBV28 and TRBJ1-3 gives the whole variable domain DVKVTQSSRYLVKRTGEKVFLECVQDMDHENMFWYRQDPGLGLRLIYFSYDVKMKEKGDIPEGYSVSREKKERFSLILESASTNQTSMYLCASTSWGTGAGNTIYFGEGSWLTVV.

The genes are TRBV10-3 and TRBJ2-7, with D possibly being TRBD1 (6 bases). In germline, CDR1 is ENHRY, CDR2 SYGVKD. V was clipped by 4 bases and J by 3 bases, with 10 bases between them. This CDR3 is 13 amino acids long. This CDR3 reads CAISVGDNYEQYF. Written as DNA, the CDR3 is TGTGCCATCAGTGTGGGGGACAACTACGAGCAGTACTTC.

This sequence joins TRBV6-1 and TRBJ1-3, with 7 bases fitting TRBD1. The trim removed 2 bases at V and 5 bases at J, leaving 3 bases unmatched. CDR1 and CDR2 from the germline V gene are MNHNS and SASEGT. The CDR3 sequence is 14 residues long. CDR3 nucleotide sequence: TGTGCCAGCAGTGAACTAGGGGGCAGAAACACCATATATTTT. This encodes CASSELGGRNTIYF.

This chain links TRBV6-5 with TRBJ2-3, with TRBD2 identical over 8 bases. The V and J ends lost 6 bases and 5 bases, in that order; junction bases with no gene match: 7. Germline V gene sequence: CDR1 MNHEY, CDR2 SVGAGI. The CDR3 consists of 14 residues. The CDR3 is CASRVRGGQDTQYF. The CDR3 nucleotides read TGTGCCAGCAGGGTACGGGGGGGCCAAGATACGCAGTATTTT.

The V gene is TRBV28, the J gene TRBJ1-5; 9 bases are a match to TRBD1. CDR1 and CDR2 from the germline V gene are MDHEN and SYDVKM. The CDR3 totals 14 residues. V gave up 9 bases and J gave up 6 bases; unmatched junction bases: 9. This chain's CDR3 is CASGKGQGLQPQHF. The CDR3 DNA is TGTGCCAGTGGGAAAGGACAGGGGCTTCAGCCCCAGCATTTT.

The genes are TRBV9 and TRBJ2-1; weak D call: TRBD2 (6 bases). Trimming took 0 bases from V and 3 from J, leaving 10 bases between them. CDR3 size: 15 residues. Germline assignment: CDR1 SGDLS and CDR2 YYNGEE. In DNA, the CDR3 is TGTGCCAGCAGCGTAGCGGGGGTCTTCTACAATGAGCAGTTCTTC. It is translated as CASSVAGVFYNEQFF.

As concerns this clone: One junction end does not reproduce the germline sequence, and a read error may be involved. V is TRBV19 and J is TRBJ1-4, with a weak D call TRBD1 (6 bases). Per germline, CDR1 LNHDA and CDR2 SQIVND (reference sequence). This CDR3 contains 11 residues. The CDR3 nucleotides are TGTGCCAGTAGCATTTCAGGACAGAAAAGTTTT. It encodes CASSISGQKSF.

The chain is built from TRBV11-2 and TRBJ2-5, with 7 nucleotides matching TRBD1. V lost 5 bases, J lost 2 bases, and 5 bases stayed unmatched. Germline V gene data show CDR1 as SGHAT and CDR2 as FQNNGV. The CDR3 totals 14 residues. CDR3 residues: CASSAGTVQETQYF. Here the CDR3 DNA reads TGTGCCAGCAGCGCCGGGACAGTTCAAGAGACCCAGTACTTC.